A selection of T cell receptor beta chains follows, all from one sample in a study of beta chain features in type 1 diabetes. Here immunoSEQ multiplex PCR was the method, and the copy in TCRdb shows in-frame clones only, minus some. Of 300,000 to 350,000 clones listed, approximately 8.2% are singletons. Sequenced input: central memory CD4+ T cells from blood. All receptors derive from a woman younger than 30 in good health. CDR3s include the opening cysteine and the closing phenylalanine or tryptophan. The D gene is left open where the match is weak. Size is omitted from some rows. Given values are once, few, many or a class for expanded clones.

TRBV14,TRBJ1-1,few,-,CASSQGTNTEAFF
TRBV7-2,TRBJ1-3,few,-,CASSRGRLSSGNTIYF
TRBV5-1,TRBJ2-5,few,TRBD1,CASSLRGQRAETQYF
TRBV2,TRBJ2-2,-,-,CASSRRRDTGELFF
TRBV19,TRBJ2-6,-,-,CASEPRGGGANVLTF
TRBV7-8,TRBJ2-7,many,-,CASSLAGYGEQYF
TRBV4-2,TRBJ2-7,few,TRBD2,CASSSIAGAPHEQYF
TRBV27,TRBJ2-5,-,-,CASSWRQGTLGEETQYF
TRBV7-9,TRBJ2-1,-,-,CASSLEGGAQFF
TRBV7-9,TRBJ2-1,-,TRBD2,CASSPFRGTSRFNEQFF
TRBV28,TRBJ1-5,-,TRBD1,CASSLFAGQGARGSQHF
TRBV29-1,TRBJ2-3,-,TRBD1,CSVVQGAPLWSDTQYF
TRBV4-2,TRBJ2-1,-,TRBD1,CASSQPSGGRGEQFF
TRBV18,TRBJ2-3,-,-,CASSTLSTDTQYF
TRBV4-3,TRBJ2-7,few,TRBD2,CASSQVAGGPFEQYF
TRBV6-4,TRBJ2-3,few,TRBD2,CASSPTPGGPTDTQYF
TRBV5-1,TRBJ2-5,many,-,CASSLGGGTQETQYF
TRBV7-2,TRBJ2-1,few,TRBD1,CASSSAGQGNEQFF
TRBV10-3,TRBJ1-1,few,-,CAISESKGSENTEAFF
TRBV6-1,TRBJ1-5,few,TRBD1,CASSETGVQPQHF
TRBV7-3,TRBJ2-2,few,-,CASSPGGVDGELFF
TRBV5-8,TRBJ1-5,few,-,CASSLGTSLGVQPQHF
TRBV7-2,TRBJ2-7,few,TRBD2,CASSFLAGRHEQYF
TRBV4-3,TRBJ2-2,few,-,CASSPVDSDLSDTGELFF
TRBV4-1,TRBJ2-5,once,TRBD1,CASSRGQGGETQYF
TRBV5-1,TRBJ2-1,few,TRBD1,CASSSRGTGDYNEQFF
TRBV2,TRBJ1-4,-,-,CASRPGAAEKLFF
TRBV27,TRBJ2-5,-,-,CASSTQGGQETQYF
TRBV2,TRBJ2-3,-,-,CASSVTFTDTQYF
TRBV9,TRBJ2-3,few,-,CASSVEDNTGADTQYF
TRBV28,TRBJ2-5,few,-,CASSRTSTETQYF
TRBV19,TRBJ1-2,-,-,CASSTEFGSYGYTF
TRBV9,TRBJ2-3,few,-,CASSVTQTRDTQYF
TRBV5-1,TRBJ2-3,-,TRBD2,CASRTGEGGPDTQYF
TRBV7-6,TRBJ2-1,few,-,CASSLRAGPPGNNEQFF
TRBV19,TRBJ2-2,few,TRBD1,CASSWTGRYGGELFF
TRBV27,TRBJ2-7,-,TRBD1,CASSRPRTGVYEQYF
TRBV19,TRBJ2-4,many,-,CASSIGSRMNIQYF
TRBV28,TRBJ1-2,-,-,CASSFEGDGYTF
TRBV29-1,TRBJ1-2,-,-,CSVDLNRLGYTF
TRBV7-6,TRBJ2-7,-,-,CASSPGTGAYEQYF
TRBV7-2,TRBJ1-1,-,-,CASSLVGDTEAFF
TRBV27,TRBJ2-7,-,-,CASRDSSYEQYF
TRBV5-4,TRBJ2-5,once,TRBD2,CASSWGLVAGGPQETQYF
TRBV25-1,TRBJ2-3,-,-,CASSANTDTQYF
TRBV11-1,TRBJ2-1,few,-,CASSLDGYRDYNEQFF
TRBV6-6,TRBJ2-1,few,-,CASSTDGYNEQFF
TRBV10-3,TRBJ1-5,-,-,CAISESNQPQHF
TRBV27,TRBJ1-1,-,-,CASSLQGRTEAFF
TRBV7-8,TRBJ1-4,many,-,CASSSRPINEKLFF
TRBV5-4,TRBJ2-1,many,TRBD1,CASSLAGTGVREQFF
TRBV15,TRBJ1-1,few,-,CATSRDRMGGTSSRAEAFF
TRBV15,TRBJ2-3,many,TRBD1,CATSLMQGAGTDTQYF
TRBV6-5,TRBJ1-1,few,TRBD1,CASRAMRGLTDEAFF
TRBV29-1,TRBJ2-5,few,TRBD1,CSFSGTGETQYF
TRBV28,TRBJ2-3,-,-,CASSLVSRNTQYF
TRBV18,TRBJ1-2,few,-,CASSPPRRDYGYTF
TRBV7-9,TRBJ2-1,few,TRBD2,CASSLGAGANEQFF
TRBV9,TRBJ2-7,few,-,CASSVSEGSSYEQYF